This TCR beta chain was recovered during a study of blood T cell repertoires in COVID-19. Overall study context: T cells, B-cell-depleted T cells, or PBMCs provided the cDNA or gDNA that served as material.

The germline gives CDR1 MDHEN, CDR2 SYDVKM. The CDR3 runs 18 residues. The V and J ends lost 6 bases and 4 bases respectively, with 27 bases between them. Original methodology: Nucleated cell number was recorded as an estimate derived from reference gene primer amplification. The data were produced by immunoSEQ multiplex PCR, yet TCRdb's version contains in-frame clones alone and is incomplete. D and trimming come from the DNA, and the V and J calls and clone size come from that table. The profile covers approximately 100,000 clones, with over 65% appearing a single time and more than 5.5% taken by the ten largest. Followed longitudinally, the Seattle patients had been enrolled during active infection.

This sequence was found in a man older than 75 with COVID-19, enrolled during active disease. The chain recombines TRBV28 with TRBJ1-2; tentatively, D is TRBD1 (6 bases). The sample consisted of peripheral blood. The CDR3 protein is CASSSLGSAGAYPYGYTF. The DNA for the CDR3 is TGTGCCAGCAGCTCCCTAGGGTCGGCAGGGGCCTACCCCTATGGCTACACCTTC.